These T cell receptor beta chains were read from a single sample in a study of patients and donors after allogeneic stem cell transplantation. TCRdb processed the RT-PCR reads anew with MiXCR; each CDR3 protein has one entry. The repertoire holds around 150,000 distinct CDR3 sequences, with about two fifths as singletons. Material for sequencing was blood, either unsorted or a sorted T cell fraction (not recorded which). The receptors shown here come from a human donor who was either an allogeneic HSCT recipient or a stem cell or donor lymphocyte infusion donor (not recorded which). It is not recorded whose cells these are; they may come from a transplant donor. The CDR3 runs from the conserved cysteine through the conserved F or W. Each record gives: CDR3 length, V gene, J gene, D gene, clone size, CDR3 DNA, CDR3 protein. The D gene is left open where the match is weak. The size of a clone is reported for some rows only, either as once, few or many, or as a class for expanded clones.

length: 15; V: TRBV15; J: TRBJ1-4; D: .; size: few; DNA: TGTGCCACCAGCAGAGCTGGTGCAACTAATGAAAAACTGTTTTTT; CDR3: CATSRAGATNEKLFF
length: 15; V: TRBV7-2; J: TRBJ2-2; D: .; size: .; DNA: TGTGCCAGCAGCTTAGTCCCCACCCCTCGCGGGGAGCTGTTTTTT; CDR3: CASSLVPTPRGELFF
length: 14; V: TRBV20-1; J: TRBJ2-7; D: TRBD1; size: .; DNA: TGCAGTGCTAGGGGGGACAGGGAAATTGACGAGCAGTACTTC; CDR3: CSARGDREIDEQYF
length: 16; V: TRBV12-3/TRBV12-4; J: TRBJ1-5; D: TRBD1; size: .; DNA: TGTGCCAGCAGTTTGGTATCAGGGGGAGGGAATCAGCCCCAGCATTTT; CDR3: CASSLVSGGGNQPQHF
length: 14; V: TRBV20-1; J: TRBJ1-1; D: .; size: .; DNA: TGCAGCGCCCCCCGGAAGGGATTCAACACTGAAGCTTTCTTT; CDR3: CSAPRKGFNTEAFF
length: 12; V: TRBV5-1; J: TRBJ2-1; D: .; size: few; DNA: TGCGCCAGCACACGTACAGACAATGAGCAGTTCTTC; CDR3: CASTRTDNEQFF
length: 16; V: TRBV5-5; J: TRBJ1-6; D: TRBD1; size: .; DNA: TGTGCCAGCAGCCCTATCCCGGGACAGGTATCGTCACCCCTCCACTTT; CDR3: CASSPIPGQVSSPLHF
length: 15; V: TRBV4-3; J: TRBJ2-3; D: .; size: few; DNA: TGCGCCAGCAGCCAAGGGGACTCATTTCCAGATACGCAGTATTTT; CDR3: CASSQGDSFPDTQYF
length: 14; V: TRBV27; J: TRBJ1-2; D: .; size: few; DNA: TGTGCCAGCAGTTCGAACCCCCGGTCCTATGGCTACACCTTC; CDR3: CASSSNPRSYGYTF
length: 12; V: TRBV12-3/TRBV12-4; J: TRBJ2-1; D: .; size: .; DNA: TGTGCCAGCAGTCTGGACGAGGAAGGGCAGTTCTTC; CDR3: CASSLDEEGQFF
length: 8; V: TRBV20-1; J: TRBJ1-1; D: TRBD1; size: few; DNA: TGCAGGACCCGAGGGGGCCTCTTT; CDR3: CRTRGGLF
length: 16; V: TRBV28; J: TRBJ1-4; D: .; size: .; DNA: TGTGCCAGCAGTCCGATCTCAATTACAACTAATGAAAAACTGTTTTTT; CDR3: CASSPISITTNEKLFF
length: 15; V: TRBV9; J: TRBJ2-5; D: .; size: .; DNA: TGTGCCAGCAGCGTAGGAGGCAGGGTAGATGGGACCCAGTACTTC; CDR3: CASSVGGRVDGTQYF
length: 12; V: TRBV2; J: TRBJ1-6; D: .; size: .; DNA: TGTGCCAGCAGTCCTGGCGGGCCACCCCTCCACTTT; CDR3: CASSPGGPPLHF
length: 18; V: TRBV4-1; J: TRBJ2-1; D: .; size: few; DNA: TGCGCCAGCAGCCAAGTTTACGGGGGCCCGAGCTCCTACAATGAGCAGTTCTTC; CDR3: CASSQVYGGPSSYNEQFF
length: 14; V: TRBV5-1; J: TRBJ2-3; D: .; size: .; DNA: TGCGCCAGCAGCTTACTAGCTGACGCAGATACGCAGTATTTT; CDR3: CASSLLADADTQYF
length: 14; V: TRBV10-3; J: TRBJ1-1; D: .; size: .; DNA: TGTGCCATCAGTGAGGGGGGGCCAGGCACTGAAGCTTTCTTT; CDR3: CAISEGGPGTEAFF
length: 16; V: TRBV4-1; J: TRBJ1-5; D: .; size: .; DNA: TGCGCCAGCAGCCAAGAGGGGGCGGCGGGCAATCAGCCCCAGCATTTT; CDR3: CASSQEGAAGNQPQHF
length: 16; V: TRBV12-3/TRBV12-4; J: TRBJ1-4; D: TRBD1; size: .; DNA: TGTGCCAGCAGTTTAGGAGGGACAGCAACTAATGAAAAACTGTTTTTT; CDR3: CASSLGGTATNEKLFF
length: 13; V: TRBV10-2; J: TRBJ2-1; D: .; size: few; DNA: TGCGCCAGCAGTGAAGGGCACTACAATGAGCAGTTCTTC; CDR3: CASSEGHYNEQFF
length: 11; V: TRBV5-6; J: TRBJ1-1; D: TRBD1; size: few; DNA: TGTGCCAGCAGTGGACAGGACGGGGCTTTCTTT; CDR3: CASSGQDGAFF
length: 17; V: TRBV15; J: TRBJ2-1; D: .; size: once; DNA: TGTGCCACCAGCAGAGATTTTAACAGGGTGGGATACAATGAGCAGTTCTTC; CDR3: CATSRDFNRVGYNEQFF